This TCR beta chain stems from a study of blood T cell repertoires in COVID-19. Germline assignment: CDR1 KGHDR and CDR2 SFDVKD. CDR3 length: 14 residues. V was clipped by 4 bases and J by 10 bases, with 16 bases between them. Clones were read by immunoSEQ multiplex PCR, and TCRdb kept only the in-frame ones, dropping some. The sample contains roughly 190,000 clones, roughly 90% of which appear only once. This sequence joins TRBV24-1 and TRBJ2-1, with D possibly matching TRBD2 (6 bases). This TCR was recovered from a woman aged 55-70 years with COVID-19, enrolled during active disease. The sequencing input was peripheral blood. DNA for the CDR3: TGTGCCACCAGTGACCCGAGACTAGTTGGGGAGCAGTTCTTC. Translation gives CATSDPRLVGEQFF.